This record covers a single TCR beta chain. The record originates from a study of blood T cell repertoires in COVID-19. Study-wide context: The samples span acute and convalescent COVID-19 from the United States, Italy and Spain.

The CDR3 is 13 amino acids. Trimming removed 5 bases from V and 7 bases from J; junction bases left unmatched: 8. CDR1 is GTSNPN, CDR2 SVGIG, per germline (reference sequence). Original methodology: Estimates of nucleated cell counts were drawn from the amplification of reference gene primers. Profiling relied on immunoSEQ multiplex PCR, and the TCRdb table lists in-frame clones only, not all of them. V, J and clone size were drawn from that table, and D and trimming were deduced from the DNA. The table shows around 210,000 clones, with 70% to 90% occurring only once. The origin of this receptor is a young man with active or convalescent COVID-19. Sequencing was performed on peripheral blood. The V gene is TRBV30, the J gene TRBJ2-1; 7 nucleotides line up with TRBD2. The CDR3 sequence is CAWDTEAGNEQFF. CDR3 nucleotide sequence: TGTGCCTGGGATACAGAAGCGGGGAATGAGCAGTTCTTC.